This paragraph covers one T cell receptor beta chain sequence. Its antigen is unidentified. This entry comes from a study of cytomegalovirus exposure and HLA in healthy donors. Whole-study results and caveats: Earlier analysis looked at TCR beta V segments, and most were productive about 90% or about 30% of the time. Later work associated 16,951 TCR beta sequences with HLA alleles at 0.05 false discovery rate. Associated with cytomegalovirus, according to the listing, were 150 to 200 TCR beta chains.

CDR3 length equals 16 residues. In germline, CDR1 is LGHNA, CDR2 YNFKEQ. V was trimmed by 3 bases and J by 7 bases, leaving 16 bases between them. PCR employed 60 Vbeta and 13 Jbeta primers. Using immunoSEQ multiplex PCR, the repertoire was profiled, and TCRdb retains in-frame clones only, with some absent. Among approximately 100,000 clones listed, more than 80% were seen once. This receptor was taken from a man aged 30 to 39 in good health and CMV-seronegative. This chain uses TRBV4-2 with TRBJ1-6, with D possibly TRBD1 on 5 matching bases. The sequencing sample was made of PBMCs. The DNA for the CDR3 is TGTGCCAGCAGCCAGGACCTACAGGTTGGGAATTCACCCCTCCACTTT. Translated, it gives CASSQDLQVGNSPLHF.